A single sample gave rise to the 23 T cell receptor beta chains below, sequenced in a study of T cells after yellow fever vaccination (dated by TCRdb to the late 2010s). Library prep was done by 5' RACE. The instrument was an Illumina HiSeq 2500. The public reads were reanalyzed by TCRdb: fastp trimming at Q25, MiXCR alignment, in-frame beta chains only. Each entry merges the rows of one CDR3 protein and shows their most common DNA and genes. The sample yields about 75,000 distinct CDR3 sequences; more than 5.5% were counted once. Approximately 29% of the sample is taken by the ten largest. The treatment or condition label of this sample denotes: live attenuated yellow fever vaccine strain. The starting material was CD8+ T cells sorted from PBMCs, obtained about 10 days after the first yellow fever vaccination. Source of these receptors: a man aged 18 to 29 who received the YFV17D yellow fever vaccine.

This clonotype was observed many times. The J gene is TRBJ2-7, the V gene TRBV29-1; perhaps TRBD2 as D (5 bases). Germline loops: CDR1 SQVTM, CDR2 ANQGSEA. The CDR3 has 11 residues. The CDR3: CSMEVNYEQYF. The CDR3 coding sequence is TGCAGTATGGAGGTAAACTACGAGCAGTACTTC.

This rearrangement joins TRBV11-2 to TRBJ2-2; TRBD1 aligns across 7 bases. Germline CDR1 and CDR2: SGHAT and FQNNGV. The trim removed 5 bases at V and 2 bases at J, leaving 8 bases unmatched. This CDR3 is 16 amino acids long. The DNA of the CDR3 is TGTGCCAGCAGCCCGAAGCACAGGGGAAACACCGGGGAGCTGTTTTTT. It is translated as CASSPKHRGNTGELFF.

In this sample, this clonotype turned up many times. The V and J genes are TRBV6-5 and TRBJ2-3; tentative D call: TRBD1 (5 bases). Germline CDR1 MNHEY, CDR2 SVGAGI. The CDR3 has 14 amino acids. V lost 2 bases to trimming and J lost 4 bases, with 10 bases between them. The CDR3 spells CASSYGAGADTQYF. The CDR3 coding sequence is TGTGCCAGCAGTTACGGGGCTGGGGCAGATACGCAGTATTTT.

For this clonotype: This may arise from a read error, as a much more abundant clone is one base away. The chain combines TRBV5-1 with TRBJ2-2, with a possible D match to TRBD1 (6 bases). The CDR3 is 15 amino acids. V lost 4 bases, J lost 7 bases, and 17 bases lay in between. CDR1 is SGHRS and CDR2 is YFSETQ in the germline V gene. The CDR3 loop is CASSIRTDLIGELFF. The CDR3, as DNA: TGCGCCAGCAGCATACGGACAGATCTCATCGGGGAGCTGTTTTTT.

About this clonotype itself: Possible read error: a much larger clone is one base away. The chain joins TRBV24-1 to TRBJ2-1, with D possibly being TRBD1 (5 bases). Germline-derived CDR1 and CDR2 are KGHDR and SFDVKD. The CDR3 is made up of 13 amino acids. The V and J ends lost 4 bases and 5 bases respectively, with 8 bases between them. For the CDR3, the DNA is TGTGCCACCAGTGAAAGGGGCCACAATGAGCAGTTCTTC. The encoded protein is CATSERGHNEQFF.

The rearrangement joins TRBV7-2 to TRBJ2-6; TRBD1 matches at 11 bases. This CDR3 contains 23 residues. The germline CDR1 and CDR2 sequences are SGHTA and FQGNSA. Trimming cost V 1 base and J 2 bases; bases outside gene matches: 19. CDR3 loop: CASSLGIGTGGVLPIPGANVLTF. Written as DNA, the CDR3 is TGTGCCAGCAGCTTAGGAATCGGGACAGGGGGTGTTCTTCCGATTCCTGGGGCCAACGTCCTGACTTTC.

This clonotype was observed many times. The chain is built from TRBV12-3 or TRBV12-4 and TRBJ2-7, with 12 bases lining up with TRBD2. The CDR3 length is 14 residues. With V trimmed by 5 bases and J by 6 bases, 5 bases remained unmatched. The CDR3 sequence is CASSAGLAGLEQYV. The CDR3 DNA reads as TGTGCCAGCAGTGCGGGACTAGCGGGTCTCGAGCAGTACGTC.

This clonotype was observed at least ten times. The chain employs TRBV20-1 and TRBJ1-3; D perhaps matches TRBD1 (5 bases). The V end was cut by 6 bases, the J end by 0 bases, with 12 bases between. The germline V gene encodes CDR1 DFQATT and CDR2 SNEGSKA (reference sequence). The CDR3 extends over 14 amino acids. The DNA of the CDR3 is TGCAGTGCCAGGGATCGGAGCTCTGGAAACACCATATATTTT. It yields the protein CSARDRSSGNTIYF.

The rearrangement links TRBV11-2 to TRBJ1-1; 9 nucleotides match TRBD1. Per the germline V gene, CDR1 is SGHAT and CDR2 is FQNNGV. CDR3 length: 17 residues. Germline trimming cut 6 bases from V and 4 bases from J; bases unmatched to any gene: 15. The CDR3 protein is CASSQTGGPWSSTEAFF. The DNA for the CDR3 is TGTGCCAGCAGTCAAACAGGGGGCCCCTGGAGCTCCACTGAAGCTTTCTTT.

The rearrangement joins TRBV4-2 to TRBJ2-7, with a weak D call TRBD1 (7 bases). This CDR3 is built from 16 residues. Between the trimmed V and J ends, which lost 0 bases and 4 bases, there was a span of 16 bases. Germline CDR1 and CDR2: LGHNA and YNFKEQ. Here the CDR3 reads CASSQDVGGTAYEQYF. The CDR3 bases are TGTGCCAGCAGCCAAGATGTCGGAGGGACAGCATACGAGCAGTACTTC.

In this sample, this clonotype turned up many times. The chain is built from TRBV11-1 and TRBJ2-3; a possible D gene is TRBD2 (6 bases). This CDR3 region has 19 residues. The V gene's germline CDR1 is SGHAT and CDR2 FQDESV (reference sequence). The ends were cut back, 4 bases at V and 2 bases at J, with 25 bases in the middle. The CDR3 loop is CASSSLALGGTENTDTQYF. The CDR3 bases are TGTGCCAGCAGCTCCCTCGCGTTGGGGGGAACAGAAAACACAGATACGCAGTATTTT.

The V gene is TRBV16, the J gene TRBJ2-1; possibly TRBD2 for D (5 bases). CDR1 and CDR2 (germline): KGHSY, FQNENV. V lost 0 bases and J lost 6, with 9 bases in between. The CDR3 has 14 residues. In DNA form, the CDR3 reads TGTGCCAGCAGCCAATCACTAGGAATCAATGAGCAGTTCTTC. Its protein is CASSQSLGINEQFF.

The chain carries TRBV5-5 and TRBJ2-5; D is uncertain. Trimming removed 2 bases from V and 1 base from J, with 9 bases in between. Looked up from germline, CDR1 is SGHKS and CDR2 is YYEKEE (reference sequence). CDR3 length: 14 residues. CDR3 in amino acids: CASSLGWGQETQYF. DNA for the CDR3: TGTGCCAGCAGCTTAGGCTGGGGCCAAGAGACCCAGTACTTC.

This clonotype was observed at least ten times. The gene calls are TRBV27 and TRBJ1-6, with TRBD1 as a possible D gene (6 bases). The CDR3 extends over 14 amino acids. Germline V gene data show CDR1 as MNHEY and CDR2 as SMNVEV (reference sequence). Trimming shortened V by 5 bases and J by 7 bases, and 12 bases separated the two germline ends. Here the CDR3 reads CASSAGHRNSPLHF. The CDR3 nucleotides read TGTGCCAGCAGTGCGGGACACCGAAATTCACCCCTCCACTTT.

This clonotype was detected ten times or more. This chain uses TRBV7-2 with TRBJ2-5, with D perhaps matching TRBD1 (5 bases). The germline V gene has CDR1 SGHTA and CDR2 FQGNSA. The CDR3 runs 11 residues. The ends were cut back, 10 bases at V and 5 bases at J, with 11 bases in the middle. The chain's CDR3 is CATRGYETQYF. The DNA for the CDR3 is TGTGCCACTAGGGGTTATGAGACCCAGTACTTC.

This clonotype was seen many times. The J gene is TRBJ1-1, the V gene TRBV5-8; the D gene is possibly TRBD1 (5 bases). V dropped 3 bases and J dropped 1 base, with 19 bases sitting between them. Germline-derived CDR1 and CDR2 are SGHTS and YDEGEE. The CDR3 extends over 17 amino acids. The CDR3 region has the DNA TGTGCCAGCAGCTCGGGAGGGGTGACAGCGACGAACACTGAAGCTTTCTTT. This gives the protein CASSSGGVTATNTEAFF.

This clonotype has ten or more counts. This chain uses TRBV12-3 or TRBV12-4 with TRBJ1-2; D not resolved. The CDR3 is 12 residues long. The V end lost 4 bases, the J end lost 8 bases, and 11 bases lay between the germline ends. DNA of the CDR3: TGTGCCAGCAGTTCACCACGTTCGGGCTACACCTTC. This gives the protein CASSSPRSGYTF.

This clonotype showed up many times. The chain has TRBV9 and TRBJ2-1, with D perhaps TRBD2 (6 bases). Germline values: CDR1 SGDLS, CDR2 YYNGEE. This CDR3 comprises 15 residues. Between the trimmed V and J ends, which lost 3 bases and 3 bases, there was a span of 13 bases. CDR3 protein: CASSETTGVYNEQFF. CDR3 coding DNA: TGTGCCAGCAGCGAAACCACGGGGGTCTACAATGAGCAGTTCTTC.

This clonotype was detected many times. The chain employs TRBV29-1 and TRBJ2-1; 7 nucleotides match TRBD2. The CDR3 length is 15 residues. Per the germline V gene, CDR1 is SQVTM and CDR2 is ANQGSEA. V dropped 7 bases and J dropped 1; count of bases not matched to a gene: 10. The CDR3 DNA reads as TGCAGCGCCCATGGGGGGGAGCGATCCTACAATGAGCAGTTCTTC. This sequence encodes CSAHGGERSYNEQFF.

The CDR3 spells CASSLIRTAPTTGELFF. The CDR3 coding sequence is TGTGCCAGCAGCTTAATTAGGACAGCCCCGACCACCGGGGAGCTGTTTTTT. This chain uses TRBV7-9 with TRBJ2-2, with D maybe TRBD1 (6 bases). Deletions cut 2 bases from V and 4 bases from J, with 17 bases between. CDR1 is SEHNR and CDR2 is FQNEAQ in the germline V gene (reference sequence). The CDR3 runs 17 residues.

At least ten counts were recorded for this clonotype. V and J are TRBV4-1 and TRBJ2-7; D is uncertain. The germline V gene encodes CDR1 MGHRA and CDR2 YSYEKL. V was cut by 0 bases and J by 2 bases, with 8 bases left in between. The CDR3 runs to 14 residues. The CDR3 is CASSQEFTTYEQYF. The CDR3 bases are TGCGCCAGCAGCCAAGAGTTCACCACCTACGAGCAGTACTTC.

This clonotype was seen more than once but under ten times. The rearrangement links TRBV5-1 to TRBJ2-6; 10 bases map to TRBD1. The CDR3 is 17 amino acids. CDR1 is SGHRS and CDR2 is YFSETQ in the germline V gene. Losses at the gene ends were 3 bases for V and 2 bases for J; bases not matched to a gene: 5. The CDR3 here is CASSWDRGGTGANVLTF. As DNA, the CDR3 is TGCGCCAGCAGCTGGGACAGGGGAGGAACTGGGGCCAACGTCCTGACTTTC.

There are many counts of this clonotype. The chain links TRBV29-1 to TRBJ2-5, with D hard to call. The CDR3 totals 11 residues. Per the germline V gene, CDR1 is SQVTM and CDR2 is ANQGSEA. The V end was cut by 0 bases, the J end by 5 bases, with 4 bases between. CDR3 DNA sequence: TGCAGCGTTGAAGAATGGGAGACCCAGTACTTC. Translation: CSVEEWETQYF.